These T cell receptor beta chains were read from a single sample in a study of response to subunit inactivated influenza vaccine. TCRdb re-derived calls from the RT-PCR reads in MiXCR, one entry per CDR3 protein. This sample has about 580,000 distinct CDR3 sequences; about 14% occur once, and the top ten carry 11%. Sample: PBMCs from blood, taken roughly 13 days after vaccination. The receptors shown here come from a man aged 50 or older who received an inactivated influenza vaccine. Each CDR3 is given with its conserved first and last residue. A D gene is named only where the DNA matches it firmly. Where a row states a size, it is once, few, many or the class of an expanded clone; other rows omit it.

clone size	V gene	J gene	D gene	CDR3 DNA	CDR3 protein
-	TRBV19	TRBJ2-5	TRBD2	TGTGCCAGTAGTATAAGGGAGGGGAGCGAGACCCAGTACTTC	CASSIREGSETQYF
few	TRBV12-3/TRBV12-4	TRBJ1-5	-	TGTGCCAGCAGTTTCCGGTCAGGGAATCAGCCCCAGCATTTT	CASSFRSGNQPQHF
few	TRBV5-1	TRBJ1-1	TRBD1	TGCGCCAGCAGCTTTGGACAGGTGAACACTGAAGCTTTCTTT	CASSFGQVNTEAFF
many	TRBV12-3/TRBV12-4	TRBJ1-1	TRBD1	TGTGCCAGCAGTCCAGGCCCCGGGACAGTGAACACTGAAGCTTTCTTT	CASSPGPGTVNTEAFF
-	TRBV25-1	TRBJ2-1	-	TGTGCCAGCAGTGAGATCGACAGAACCCACAATGAGCAGTTCTTC	CASSEIDRTHNEQFF
few	TRBV25-1	TRBJ2-5	TRBD2	TGTGCCAGCAGTGATAGCGGGGGGAAAGAGACCCAGTACTTC	CASSDSGGKETQYF
-	TRBV20-1	TRBJ2-3	-	TGCAGTGCTAGGCAGGAGGCAGATACGCAGTATTTT	CSARQEADTQYF
many	TRBV5-1	TRBJ2-6	-	TGCGCCAGCAGCCTCACCTCAGGAACCTCTGGGGCCAACGTCCTGACTTTC	CASSLTSGTSGANVLTF
-	TRBV7-8	TRBJ2-3	-	TGTGCCAGCAGCTTAACAGGGACGCCGAGGGATACGCAGTATTTT	CASSLTGTPRDTQYF
few	TRBV5-5	TRBJ2-1	-	TGTGCCAGCAGCTTAGGACCGGACAATGAGCAGTTCTTC	CASSLGPDNEQFF
few	TRBV5-6	TRBJ1-5	-	TGTGCCAGCAGCACGGACCCTCATCAGCCCCAGCATTTT	CASSTDPHQPQHF
few	TRBV7-9	TRBJ2-2	-	TGTGCCAGCAACCTTCGACAGGGAGGCACCGGGGAGCTGTTTTTT	CASNLRQGGTGELFF